This T cell receptor (beta chain) was recorded in a study of shared clonotypes between healthy human individuals. General observations from the study: Blood alone was sampled, and tissue repertoires likely differ. Represented diversity (both genetic and exposure-history) was limited by the small number of donors.

A word on this clone: The antigen is undetermined.

The CDR3 runs 14 residues. V lost 0 bases and J 6 bases, leaving 10 bases between the germline ends. Germline V CDR1 and CDR2: MNHEY, SVGAGI. The authors ran unsorted PBMC replicate PCRs on 300 ng DNA, about 30,000 T cell genomes. Original handling: ImmunoSEQ gave junction-only sequences without quality scores, so filtering differed. Assay used: immunoSEQ multiplex PCR; TCRdb lists only in-frame clones, some missing. For V, J and clone size, that table is used; D and trimming come from the DNA. Found here are hundreds of thousands of clones, 70% to 80% of them singletons; the top ten hold 9.5% to 15%.

The chain has TRBV6-5 and TRBJ2-3; D possibly corresponds to TRBD2 (7 bases). This TCR was sampled from a middle-aged woman in good health. Some clones in this sample may be carry-over from other donors' samples. Material: PBMCs. CDR3 coding DNA: TGTGCCAGCAGTTACTCGGGGGGGCGGGATACGCAGTATTTT. Translated, it gives CASSYSGGRDTQYF.